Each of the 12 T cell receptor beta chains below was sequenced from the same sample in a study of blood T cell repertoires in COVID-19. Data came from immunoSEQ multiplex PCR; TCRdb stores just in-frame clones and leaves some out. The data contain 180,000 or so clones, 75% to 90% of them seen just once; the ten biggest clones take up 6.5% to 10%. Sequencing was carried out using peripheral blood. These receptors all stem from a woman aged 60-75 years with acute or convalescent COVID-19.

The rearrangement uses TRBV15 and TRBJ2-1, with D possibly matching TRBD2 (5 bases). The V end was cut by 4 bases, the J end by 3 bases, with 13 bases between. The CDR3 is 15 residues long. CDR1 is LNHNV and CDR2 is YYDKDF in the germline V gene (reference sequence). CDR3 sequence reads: CATSTSPSSYNEQFF. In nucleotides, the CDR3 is TGTGCCACCAGCACGTCCCCTAGCAGCTACAATGAGCAGTTCTTC.

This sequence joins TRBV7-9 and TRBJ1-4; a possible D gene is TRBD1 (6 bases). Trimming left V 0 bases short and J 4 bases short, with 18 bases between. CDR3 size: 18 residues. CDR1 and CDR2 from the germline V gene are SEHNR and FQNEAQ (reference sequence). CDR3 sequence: CASSLARTGQNINEKLFF. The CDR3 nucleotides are TGTGCCAGCAGCTTAGCGCGGACCGGACAGAACATTAATGAAAAACTGTTTTTT.

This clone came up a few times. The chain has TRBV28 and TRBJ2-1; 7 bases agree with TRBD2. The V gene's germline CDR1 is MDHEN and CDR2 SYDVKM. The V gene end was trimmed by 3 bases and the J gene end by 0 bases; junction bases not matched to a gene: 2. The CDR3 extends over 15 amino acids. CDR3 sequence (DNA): TGTGCCAGCAGTTTTGGCGGGAGCTCCTACAATGAGCAGTTCTTC. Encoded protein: CASSFGGSSYNEQFF.

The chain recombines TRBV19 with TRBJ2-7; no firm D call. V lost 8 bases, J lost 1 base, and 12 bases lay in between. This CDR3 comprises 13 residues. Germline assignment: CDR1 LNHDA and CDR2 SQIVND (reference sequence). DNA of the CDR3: TGTGCCAGTTCGGGTCCTCCATCCTACGAGCAGTACGTC. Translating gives CASSGPPSYEQYV.

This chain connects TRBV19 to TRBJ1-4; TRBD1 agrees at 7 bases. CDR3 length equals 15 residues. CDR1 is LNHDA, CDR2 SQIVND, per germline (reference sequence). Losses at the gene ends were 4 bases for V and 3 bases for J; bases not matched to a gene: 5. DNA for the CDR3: TGTGCCAGTAGTACGAAGGGGGCAGCTAATGAAAAACTGTTTTTT. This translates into CASSTKGAANEKLFF.

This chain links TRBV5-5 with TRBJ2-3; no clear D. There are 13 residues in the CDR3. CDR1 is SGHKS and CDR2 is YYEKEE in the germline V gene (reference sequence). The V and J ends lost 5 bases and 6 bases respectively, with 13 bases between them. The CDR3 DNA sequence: TGTGCCAGCAGTTTCGCCCCCCGGGATACGCAGTATTTT. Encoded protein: CASSFAPRDTQYF.

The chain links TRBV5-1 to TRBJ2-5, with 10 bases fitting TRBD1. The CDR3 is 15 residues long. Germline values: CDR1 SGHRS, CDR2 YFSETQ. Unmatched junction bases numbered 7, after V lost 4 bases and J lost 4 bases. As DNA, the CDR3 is TGCGCCAGCAGCCGGGACAGGGGTGTGGTAGAGACCCAGTACTTC. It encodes CASSRDRGVVETQYF.

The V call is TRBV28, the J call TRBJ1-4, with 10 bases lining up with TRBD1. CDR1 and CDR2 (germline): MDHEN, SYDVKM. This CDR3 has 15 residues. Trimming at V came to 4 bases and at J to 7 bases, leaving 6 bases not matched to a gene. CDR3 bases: TGTGCCAGCAGTTCCCCTGACAGGGGGCGTGAAAAACTGTTTTTT. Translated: CASSSPDRGREKLFF.

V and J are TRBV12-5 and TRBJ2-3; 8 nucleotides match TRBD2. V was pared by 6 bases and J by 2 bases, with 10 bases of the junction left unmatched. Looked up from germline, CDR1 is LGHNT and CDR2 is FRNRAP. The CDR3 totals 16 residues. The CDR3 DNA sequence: TGTGCTAGTGGCAACGGGGGGGGGCCCTACACAGATACGCAGTATTTT. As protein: CASGNGGGPYTDTQYF. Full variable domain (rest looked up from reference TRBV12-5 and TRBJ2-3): DARVTQTPRHKVTEMGQEVTMRCQPILGHNTVFWYRQTMMQGLELLAYFRNRAPLDDSGMPKDRFSAEMPDATLATLKIQPSEPRDSAVYFCASGNGGGPYTDTQYFGPGTRLTVL.

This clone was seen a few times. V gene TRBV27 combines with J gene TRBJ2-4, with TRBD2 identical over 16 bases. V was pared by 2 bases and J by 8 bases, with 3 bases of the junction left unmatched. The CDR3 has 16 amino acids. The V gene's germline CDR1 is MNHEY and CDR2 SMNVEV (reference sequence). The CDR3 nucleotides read TGTGCCAGCAGTTTAGGGACTAGCGGGAGGGGGGACATTCAGTACTTC. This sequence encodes CASSLGTSGRGDIQYF.

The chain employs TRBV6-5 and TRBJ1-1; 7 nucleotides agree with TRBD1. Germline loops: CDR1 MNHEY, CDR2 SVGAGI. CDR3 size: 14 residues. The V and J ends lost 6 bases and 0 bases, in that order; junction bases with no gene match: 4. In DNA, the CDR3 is TGTGCCAGCAGGGACAGGAGGGTGAACACTGAAGCTTTCTTT. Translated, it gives CASRDRRVNTEAFF.

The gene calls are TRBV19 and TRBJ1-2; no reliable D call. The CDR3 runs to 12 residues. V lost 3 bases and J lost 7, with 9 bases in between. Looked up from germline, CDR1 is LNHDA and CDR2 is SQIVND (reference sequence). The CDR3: CASSIPSIGYTF. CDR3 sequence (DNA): TGTGCCAGTAGTATCCCGAGTATTGGCTACACCTTC.